This T cell receptor (beta chain) is from a study of cytomegalovirus exposure and HLA in healthy donors. Germline lookup yields CDR1 SGHRS and CDR2 YFSETQ. The CDR3 has 14 amino acids. The J segment lost 6 bases and the V segment lost 4 bases, leaving 4 bases of the junction unmatched. Findings and caveats of the study: After further analysis at a later stage, 16,951 TCR beta sequences were associated with HLA alleles at 0.05 false discovery rate.

13 Jbeta primers and 60 Vbeta primers were used for the PCR. Generated by immunoSEQ multiplex PCR, the TCRdb table keeps only in-frame clones and is missing some. This table holds 30,000 to 40,000 clones. With respect to this clone: Antigen specificity is unknown.

The chain uses TRBV5-1 and TRBJ2-7, with 13 bases identical to TRBD2. Material for sequencing was PBMCs. This sequence originates from a woman aged 40 to 50 in good health and CMV-seropositive. CDR3 coding DNA: TGCGCCAGCAGCCCCGGACTAGCGGGGGTCGAGCAGTACTTC. Translated, it gives CASSPGLAGVEQYF.